The TCR beta chain under discussion was sequenced for a study of cytomegalovirus exposure and HLA in healthy donors (dated by TCRdb to the late 2010s). About the full investigation: In an earlier analysis of 587 of the donors, 250 to 300 Gb of sequence data and about 110 million unique TCR beta sequences from about 180 million T cells were reported. Rather than drawing on any new phenotypic data, the later analysis identified candidate immune exposures from TCR beta sequences and the way those sequences occurred across donors. An early release that covered about 640 HLA-typed donors contained about 300 gigabases of sequencing data and 85 million to 100 million unique TCR sequences. The T cell repertoires of 670 or so subjects were profiled by immunosequencing and related to cytomegalovirus serostatus. HLA typing covered class I and class II loci at four-digit resolution. In a later analysis, previously published TCR beta repertoires from 500 to 750 donors were re-analyzed and high-resolution HLA genotyping was added so that TCR occurrence patterns could be studied. To predict cytomegalovirus infection status, the study brought together high-throughput TCR immunosequencing, statistical association of individual TCRs with disease status, and machine learning. Donor age, sex, ethnicity and CMV serostatus were compiled alongside the repertoire data. Every repertoire in the discovery cohort had been generated on one and the same sequencing platform. Roughly 5 DR-DQ haplotypes were handled as single units for association and clustering, since linkage in the cohort was strong. Besides the first cohort of 500 to 700 subjects, a separate validation cohort made up of some 110 different subjects was used. An earlier analysis of approximately 630 of the donors applied high-throughput TCR beta sequencing to assess whether each TCR beta V gene segment acted as functional or pseudogenic. Typing coverage differed by locus: A, B, C, DRB1 and DQB1 were typed in about 620-640 donors, DQA1 in roughly 510, DPA1 in 606, and DPB1 in 472. Among 300 to 450 genotyped donors of the cohort, an average of approximately 250,000 unique TCR beta nucleotide sequences were sequenced per donor, roughly 18% of them non-productive. The genetic ancestry cluster associated with self-reported Caucasian donors included 65% to 90% of the 300 to 400 genotyped donors. The study was designed to test whether signatures of past pathogen exposure could be identified by cataloging public T cell receptors. A later genetic analysis used genome-wide SNP genotypes for about 65% of the 666 donors, treating that subset as a discovery cohort.

Preparation of the library involved the immunoSEQ multiplex PCR assay. The multiplex PCR relied on a mix of 60 forward primers for TCR Vbeta segments and 13 reverse primers for TCR Jbeta segments. Amplification of the CDR3 region of rearranged TCR beta genes was performed with a multiplex PCR assay on genomic DNA. On the Illumina HiSeq System, the amplified TCR beta libraries were sequenced as 87-base-pair reads. In the paper's pipeline: Across the roughly 600 repertoires, a later analysis counted 80 million or so unique TCR beta chains, some 11 million of which were shared by at least two donors. Raw reads were error-corrected and collapsed into unique sequences with a nearest-neighbor algorithm that merged closely related sequences to remove PCR and sequencing errors. CDR3 sequences were aligned to IMGT reference sequences to assign V, D and J gene segments. For a sequence to be retained, a match of at least six nucleotides to both a V gene segment and a J gene segment was required. A rearrangement counted as productive if the CDR3 had no stop codons and remained in frame with V and J, and every other rearrangement counted as non-productive. Following IMGT convention, CDR3 was defined as the stretch from the second conserved V-encoded cysteine up to the conserved J-encoded phenylalanine. Sequences without an unambiguous match to a single V gene segment were excluded from the earlier analysis of over 500 of the donors. An earlier analysis of a few hundred of the donors classified V segments as functional when productive rearrangements were above 56.7% and as segregating when the standard deviation between donors was above 5%. A statistical classification framework was built to diagnose cytomegalovirus status from the catalog of TCR beta chain sequences. In a later analysis, TCR nucleotide sequences were compared against IMGT/GENE-DB human TR gene sequences so that V and J genes could be assigned. In a later analysis, CDR3 sequences and most-parsimonious VDJ recombination scenarios were assigned using the TCRdist pipeline. In a later analysis, each TCR beta chain was defined by its CDR3 amino acid sequence together with its V-gene family, and reads without a unique V-gene family were excluded. In a later analysis, fewer than 650 highly shared, low-generation-probability nucleotide sequences were removed to address suspected cross-contamination and a sequencing artifact. In a later analysis, a clonal expansion index for each public chain was calculated from normalized within-repertoire ranks of inferred template counts. In a later analysis, generation probabilities were computed with a VDJ recombination model fitted to out-of-frame rearrangements, and the resulting probabilities were checked against IGoR. Hypergeometric tests were used in a later analysis to score TCR-TCR, TCR-HLA and TCR-CMV co-occurrence, with a repertoire-size bias correction applied to the TCR pairs. False discovery rates were estimated in a later analysis by permuting HLA or CMV assignments 20 times. In a later analysis, co-occurring TCRs were grouped using DBSCAN, with TCRdist sequence similarity added in when clustering inside HLA-allele-positive subsets. Repertoires with fewer than 30,000 or more than 120,000 public chains, plus five repertoires with anomalous nucleotide sharing, were excluded from co-occurrence clustering. TCRdb mirrors the immuneACCESS table, restricted to in-frame sequences. Some clones are absent from its copies; in checked studies, under half trace to an unresolved V gene, and the reason for the others is unknown. That table furnishes V, J and clone size, whereas the DNA furnished D and trimming. The table kept for this sample lists fewer than 200,000 clones. The top ten clonotypes cover under 6.5% of the sample.

What the work shows at the level of the full study, not this receptor alone: According to a later analysis, parvovirus B19, influenza, CMV and Epstein-Barr virus appeared linked to several top co-occurrence clusters. Assigning TCR associations to individual alleles was difficult when HLA alleles, especially DR and DQ, strongly co-occurred. A later genetic analysis associated a missense DCLRE1C variant with V-gene and J-gene trimming of TCR beta chains, and an independent cohort replicated the association. Correlated functional status among segregating V segments might reflect linkage disequilibrium, but an unknown experimental factor could not be ruled out. While some public TCRs were present in many individuals, most TCR sequences turned up only very rarely across donors. Because counts were too low, under 20 rarely observed V segments, including chromosome 9 orphons, were left out of the earlier analysis of several hundred of the donors. At a false discovery rate of 0.05, a later analysis linked about 17,000 TCR beta sequences to specific HLA alleles. The cohort was sequenced for TCR beta chains only, and without alpha or paired-chain data the features that could be detected were limited. According to a later analysis, TCR association rates differed among HLA loci, with DRB1 alleles showing the most associated TCRs and HLA-C alleles showing the fewest. The authors suggested that the approach could potentially be extended to other disease states and immunological phenotypes. In both the original and validation cohorts, the classifier was reported to diagnose cytomegalovirus status with high specificity and sensitivity. A further reported finding was that TCR beta sequences accurately predicted the HLA-A and HLA-B alleles for most subjects in the first cohort. Because the 87-base-pair reads could not distinguish some IMGT-functional V segments, including TRBV6-2 and TRBV6-3, those segments were excluded. For the cohort, immune exposure information was limited to CMV serostatus. In a later analysis, HLA-associated TCR beta chains showed more clonal expansion and lower generation probabilities than non-associated chains that were equally common. Roughly uniform sequencing depth across donors was assumed in presence/absence analyses, although this assumption may not hold. A group of highly shared sequence variants was considered likely to be a technical artifact of the sequencing pipeline. A later analysis found that most CMV-associated TCR beta chains appeared HLA-restricted, with HLA associations seemingly driven largely by CMV exposure. Because HLA typing was missing for some donors at each locus, association tests included only the typed subset. In vitro tests confirmed that a few of the cytomegalovirus-associated TCR beta chains recognize cytomegalovirus antigens. In a later genetic analysis, fewer N-insertions in productive TCRs were reported among donors in an Asian-associated ancestry cluster than the approximately 710-donor mean. In the study, some 160 TCR beta chains were listed as associated with cytomegalovirus. Broadly in line with IMGT annotations, most TCR beta V segments showed up in productive rearrangements about 87% or about 30% of the time in an earlier analysis of roughly 590 of the donors.

As encoded in the germline V gene, CDR1 is MNHEY while CDR2 is SVGAGI. Trimming at the junction amounts to 7 bases on V and 3 bases on J, and the germline ends lie 15 bases apart. The CDR3, from cysteine to phenylalanine, totals 14 residues. Left in the record is the CDR3 DNA by itself, 42 bases read in frame from the first base. The cohort consisted of 666 healthy bone marrow donors. At the time of sampling, every cohort member was nominally healthy, though immune exposures that went unrecorded were likely present. The donor tested CMV seronegative, placing the donor among the 350 or so seronegative members of the cohort. A peripheral blood sample was collected from each donor, and TCR beta sequencing was performed on peripheral blood mononuclear cells. The Qiagen DNeasy Blood Extraction Kit was used to extract genomic DNA from the blood cell samples. A note on this clone: What this receptor recognizes is not known.

The sequence links TRBV6-5 to TRBJ1-2; TRBD1 is possibly the D segment (5 matching bases). Sequencing was carried out using PBMCs. The TCR originated in a man younger than 40 in good health and CMV-seronegative. The CDR3 loop reads CASMDPDTDYGYTF. The sequenced DNA is TGTGCCAGCATGGATCCGGACACCGACTATGGCTACACCTTC.